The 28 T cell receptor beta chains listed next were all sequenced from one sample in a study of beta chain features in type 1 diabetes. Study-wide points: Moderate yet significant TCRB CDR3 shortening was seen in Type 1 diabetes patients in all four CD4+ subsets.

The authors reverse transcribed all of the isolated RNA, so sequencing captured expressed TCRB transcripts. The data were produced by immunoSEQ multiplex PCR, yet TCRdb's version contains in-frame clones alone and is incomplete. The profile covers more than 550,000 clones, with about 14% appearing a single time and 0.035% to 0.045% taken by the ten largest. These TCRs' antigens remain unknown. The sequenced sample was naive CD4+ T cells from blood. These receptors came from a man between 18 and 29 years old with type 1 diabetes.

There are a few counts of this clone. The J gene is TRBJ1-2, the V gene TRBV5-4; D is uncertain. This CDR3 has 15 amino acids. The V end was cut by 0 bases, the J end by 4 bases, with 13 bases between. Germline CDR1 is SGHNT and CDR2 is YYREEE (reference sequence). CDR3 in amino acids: CASSLVTQSVYGYTF. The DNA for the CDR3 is TGTGCCAGCAGCTTGGTTACGCAGTCGGTCTATGGCTACACCTTC.

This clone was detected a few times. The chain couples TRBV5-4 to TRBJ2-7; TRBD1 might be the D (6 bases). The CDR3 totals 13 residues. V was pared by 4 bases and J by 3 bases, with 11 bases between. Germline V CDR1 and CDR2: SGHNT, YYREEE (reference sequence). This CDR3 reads CASSQGQIYEQYF. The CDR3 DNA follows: TGTGCCAGCAGCCAAGGACAGATCTACGAGCAGTACTTC.

CDR3 nucleotides: TGTGCCAGCAGTTTATGGTCGGAGAGCTCCTACAATGAGCAGTTCTTC. Translation: CASSLWSESSYNEQFF. This chain uses TRBV28 with TRBJ2-1; the D is unclear. This CDR3 spans 16 amino acids. Germline V gives CDR1 MDHEN, CDR2 SYDVKM. Trimming pared 0 bases from V and 0 bases from J, leaving 9 bases between.

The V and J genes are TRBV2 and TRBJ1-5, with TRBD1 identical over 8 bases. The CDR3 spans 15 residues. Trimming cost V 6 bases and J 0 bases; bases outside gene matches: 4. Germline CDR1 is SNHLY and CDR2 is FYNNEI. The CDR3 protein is CASSGTGSSNQPQHF. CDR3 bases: TGTGCCAGCAGCGGGACAGGTTCTAGCAATCAGCCCCAGCATTTT.

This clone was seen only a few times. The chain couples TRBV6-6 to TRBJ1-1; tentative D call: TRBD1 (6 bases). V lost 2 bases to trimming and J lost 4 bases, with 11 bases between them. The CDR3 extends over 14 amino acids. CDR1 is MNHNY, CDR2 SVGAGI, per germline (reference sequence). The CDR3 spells CASSYTGSGTEAFF. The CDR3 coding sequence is TGTGCCAGCAGTTACACAGGGTCGGGCACTGAAGCTTTCTTT.

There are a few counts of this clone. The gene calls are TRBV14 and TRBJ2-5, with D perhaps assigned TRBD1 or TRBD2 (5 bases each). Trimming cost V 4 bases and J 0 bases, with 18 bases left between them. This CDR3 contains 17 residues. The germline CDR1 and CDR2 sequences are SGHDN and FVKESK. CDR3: CASSPGRILSYQETQYF. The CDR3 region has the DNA TGTGCCAGCAGCCCGGGACGGATCCTATCGTACCAAGAGACCCAGTACTTC. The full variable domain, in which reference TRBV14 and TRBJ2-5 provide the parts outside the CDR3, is EAGVTQFPSHSVIEKGQTVTLRCDPISGHDNLYWYRRVMGKEIKFLLHFVKESKQDESGMPNNRFLAERTGGTYSTLKVQPAELEDSGVYFCASSPGRILSYQETQYFGPGTRLLVL.

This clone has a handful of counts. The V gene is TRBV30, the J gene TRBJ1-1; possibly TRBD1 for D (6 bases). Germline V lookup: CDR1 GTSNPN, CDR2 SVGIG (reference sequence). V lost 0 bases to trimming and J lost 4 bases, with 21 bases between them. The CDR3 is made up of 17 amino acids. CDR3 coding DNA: TGTGCCTGGAGTGTAGTCAGGGGCCGGGGGACCCCCACTGAAGCTTTCTTT. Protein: CAWSVVRGRGTPTEAFF. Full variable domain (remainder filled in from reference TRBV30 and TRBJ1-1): SQTIHQWPATLVQPVGSPLSLECTVEGTSNPNLYWYRQAAGRGLQLLFYSVGIGQISSEVPQNLSASRPQDRQFILSSKKLLLSDSGFYLCAWSVVRGRGTPTEAFFGQGTRLTVV.

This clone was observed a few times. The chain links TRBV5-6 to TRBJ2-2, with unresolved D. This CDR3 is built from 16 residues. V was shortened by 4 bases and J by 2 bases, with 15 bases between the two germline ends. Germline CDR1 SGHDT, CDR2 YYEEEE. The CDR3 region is CASSRISLPNTGELFF. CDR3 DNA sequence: TGTGCCAGCAGCCGTATAAGCCTTCCCAACACCGGGGAGCTGTTTTTT.

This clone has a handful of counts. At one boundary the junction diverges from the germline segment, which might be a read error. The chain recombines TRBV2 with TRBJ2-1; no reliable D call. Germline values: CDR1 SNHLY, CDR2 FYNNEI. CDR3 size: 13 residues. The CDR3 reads CASSEEARALAVF. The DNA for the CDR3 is TGTGCCAGCAGTGAAGAGGCTAGGGCTCTGGCGGTCTTC.

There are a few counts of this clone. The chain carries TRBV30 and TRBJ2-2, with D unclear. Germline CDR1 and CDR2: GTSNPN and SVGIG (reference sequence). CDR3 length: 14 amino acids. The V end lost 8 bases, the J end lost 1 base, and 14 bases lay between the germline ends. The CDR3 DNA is TGTGCCGCCCGGGCCAGGCTGAACACCGGGGAGCTGTTTTTT. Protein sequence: CAARARLNTGELFF.

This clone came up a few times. The CDR3 sequence: CASSLATTGEQFF. For the CDR3, the DNA is TGTGCCAGCAGCTTAGCTACAACAGGGGAGCAGTTCTTC. This chain uses TRBV7-9 with TRBJ2-1; D might be TRBD1 (6 bases). Germline-derived CDR1 and CDR2 are SEHNR and FQNEAQ (reference sequence). The CDR3 extends over 13 amino acids. With 0 bases removed from V and 10 bases from J, the gap between germline ends came to 10 bases.

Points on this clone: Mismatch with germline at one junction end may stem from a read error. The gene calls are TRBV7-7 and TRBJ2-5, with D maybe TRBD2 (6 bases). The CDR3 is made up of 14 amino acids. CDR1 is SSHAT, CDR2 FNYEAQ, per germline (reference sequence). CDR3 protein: CASSPEGPVKTQYF. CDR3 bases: TGTGCTAGCAGCCCGGAGGGTCCCGTAAAGACCCAGTACTTC. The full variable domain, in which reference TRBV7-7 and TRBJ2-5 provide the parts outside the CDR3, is GAGVSQSPRYKVTKRGQDVTLRCDPISSHATLYWYQQALGQGPEFLTYFNYEAQPDKSGLPSDRFSAERPEGSISTLTIQRTEQRDSAMYRCASSPEGPVKTQYFGPGTRLLVL.

The CDR3 bases are TGTGCCAGCAGCCCACAGGGACCCACCGGGGAGCTGTTTTTT. As protein: CASSPQGPTGELFF. This sequence joins TRBV9 and TRBJ2-2, with TRBD1 as a possible D gene (6 bases). V was trimmed by 4 bases and J by 4 bases, leaving 11 bases between them. CDR3 length: 14 residues. Per the germline V gene, CDR1 is SGDLS and CDR2 is YYNGEE.

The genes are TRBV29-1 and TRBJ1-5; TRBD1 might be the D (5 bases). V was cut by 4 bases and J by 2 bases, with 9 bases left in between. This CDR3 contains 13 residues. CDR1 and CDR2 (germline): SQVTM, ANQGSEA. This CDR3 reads CSVVLQGNQPQHF. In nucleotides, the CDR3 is TGCAGCGTTGTATTACAGGGCAATCAGCCCCAGCATTTT.

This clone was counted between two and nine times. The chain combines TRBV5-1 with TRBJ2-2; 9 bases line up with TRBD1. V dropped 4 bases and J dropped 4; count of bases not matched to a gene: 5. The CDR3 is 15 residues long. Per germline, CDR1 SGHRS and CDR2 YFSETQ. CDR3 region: CASSRDRVRTGELFF. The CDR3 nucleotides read TGCGCCAGCAGCCGGGACAGGGTGCGCACCGGGGAGCTGTTTTTT.

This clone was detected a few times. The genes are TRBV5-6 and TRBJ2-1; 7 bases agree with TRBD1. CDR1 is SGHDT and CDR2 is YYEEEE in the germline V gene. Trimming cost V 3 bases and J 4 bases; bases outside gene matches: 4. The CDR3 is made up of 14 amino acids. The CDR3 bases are TGTGCCAGCAGCTCCTGGGACAGATACAATGAGCAGTTCTTC. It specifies CASSSWDRYNEQFF.

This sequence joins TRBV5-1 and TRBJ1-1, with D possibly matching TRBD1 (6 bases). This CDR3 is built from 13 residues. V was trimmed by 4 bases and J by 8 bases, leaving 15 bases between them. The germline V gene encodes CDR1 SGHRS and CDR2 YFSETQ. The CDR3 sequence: CASSPPGAQEAFF. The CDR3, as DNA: TGCGCCAGCAGCCCTCCAGGGGCCCAGGAAGCTTTCTTT.

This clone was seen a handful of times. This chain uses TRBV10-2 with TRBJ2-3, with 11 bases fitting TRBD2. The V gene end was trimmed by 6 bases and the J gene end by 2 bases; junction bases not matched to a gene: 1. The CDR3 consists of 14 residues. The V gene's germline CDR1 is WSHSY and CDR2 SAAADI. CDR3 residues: CASRLAGDTDTQYF. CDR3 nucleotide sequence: TGCGCCAGCAGACTAGCGGGAGACACAGATACGCAGTATTTT.

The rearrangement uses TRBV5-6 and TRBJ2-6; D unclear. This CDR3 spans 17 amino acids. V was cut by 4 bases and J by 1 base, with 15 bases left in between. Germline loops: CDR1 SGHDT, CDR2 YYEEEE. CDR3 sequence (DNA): TGTGCCAGCAGCGCCCCTGGTTGGGTTTCTGGGGCCAACGTCCTGACTTTC. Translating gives CASSAPGWVSGANVLTF.

CDR3 in DNA: TGTGCCAGCAGCCTCCGGACAGCGAACACCGGGGAGCTGTTTTTT. It specifies CASSLRTANTGELFF. This sequence joins TRBV6-5 and TRBJ2-2; D possibly corresponds to TRBD1 (6 bases). The CDR3 totals 15 residues. Deletions cut 6 bases from V and 0 bases from J, with 11 bases between. CDR1 and CDR2 from the germline V gene are MNHEY and SVGAGI.

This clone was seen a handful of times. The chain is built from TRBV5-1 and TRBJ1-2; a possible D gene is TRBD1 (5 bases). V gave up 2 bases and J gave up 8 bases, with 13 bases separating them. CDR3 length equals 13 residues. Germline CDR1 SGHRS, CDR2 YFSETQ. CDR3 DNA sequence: TGCGCCAGCAGCTTAAGTCAGGGAGGCGGCTACACCTTC. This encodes CASSLSQGGGYTF.

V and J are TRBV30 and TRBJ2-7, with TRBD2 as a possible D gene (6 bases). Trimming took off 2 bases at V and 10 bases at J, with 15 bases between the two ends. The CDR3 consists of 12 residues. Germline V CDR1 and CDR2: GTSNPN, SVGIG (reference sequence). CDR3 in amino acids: CAWSLIGGFQYF. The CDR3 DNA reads TGTGCCTGGAGTCTTATTGGAGGGTTTCAGTACTTC. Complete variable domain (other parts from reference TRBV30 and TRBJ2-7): SQTIHQWPATLVQPVGSPLSLECTVEGTSNPNLYWYRQAAGRGLQLLFYSVGIGQISSEVPQNLSASRPQDRQFILSSKKLLLSDSGFYLCAWSLIGGFQYFGPGTRLTVT.

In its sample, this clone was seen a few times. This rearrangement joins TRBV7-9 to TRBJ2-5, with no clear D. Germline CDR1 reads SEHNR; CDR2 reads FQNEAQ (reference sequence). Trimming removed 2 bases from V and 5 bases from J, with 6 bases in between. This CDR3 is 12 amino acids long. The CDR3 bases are TGTGCCAGCAGCTTAACGATTGAGACCCAGTACTTC. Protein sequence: CASSLTIETQYF.

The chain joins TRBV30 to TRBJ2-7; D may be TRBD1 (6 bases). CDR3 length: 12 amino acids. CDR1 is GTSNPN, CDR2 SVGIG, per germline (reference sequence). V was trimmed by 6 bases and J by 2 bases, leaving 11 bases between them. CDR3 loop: CACSGGTYEQYF. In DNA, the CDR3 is TGTGCCTGTTCTGGGGGCACCTACGAGCAGTACTTC. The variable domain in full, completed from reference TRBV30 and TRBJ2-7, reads SQTIHQWPATLVQPVGSPLSLECTVEGTSNPNLYWYRQAAGRGLQLLFYSVGIGQISSEVPQNLSASRPQDRQFILSSKKLLLSDSGFYLCACSGGTYEQYFGPGTRLTVT.

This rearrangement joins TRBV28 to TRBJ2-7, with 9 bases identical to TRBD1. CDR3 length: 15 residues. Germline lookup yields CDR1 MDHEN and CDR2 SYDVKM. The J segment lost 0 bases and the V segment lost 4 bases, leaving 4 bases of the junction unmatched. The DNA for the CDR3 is TGTGCCAGCAGTTCTTGGACAGGGGACTCCTACGAGCAGTACTTC. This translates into CASSSWTGDSYEQYF. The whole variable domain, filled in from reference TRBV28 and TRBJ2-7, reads DVKVTQSSRYLVKRTGEKVFLECVQDMDHENMFWYRQDPGLGLRLIYFSYDVKMKEKGDIPEGYSVSREKKERFSLILESASTNQTSMYLCASSSWTGDSYEQYFGPGTRLTVT.

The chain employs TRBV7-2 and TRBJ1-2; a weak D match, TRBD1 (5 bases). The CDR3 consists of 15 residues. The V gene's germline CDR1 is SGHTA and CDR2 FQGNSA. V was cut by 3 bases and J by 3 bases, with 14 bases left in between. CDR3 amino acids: CASSLLQEWHYGYTF. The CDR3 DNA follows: TGTGCCAGCAGCTTGTTACAGGAATGGCACTATGGCTACACCTTC.

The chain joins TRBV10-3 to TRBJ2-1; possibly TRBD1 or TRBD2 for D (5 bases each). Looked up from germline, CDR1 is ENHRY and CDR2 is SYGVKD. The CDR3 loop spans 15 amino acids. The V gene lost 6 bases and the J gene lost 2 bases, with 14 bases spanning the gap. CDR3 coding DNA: TGTGCCATCAGAGAAGACCGGGGCCCCTACAATGAGCAGTTCTTC. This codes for CAIREDRGPYNEQFF.

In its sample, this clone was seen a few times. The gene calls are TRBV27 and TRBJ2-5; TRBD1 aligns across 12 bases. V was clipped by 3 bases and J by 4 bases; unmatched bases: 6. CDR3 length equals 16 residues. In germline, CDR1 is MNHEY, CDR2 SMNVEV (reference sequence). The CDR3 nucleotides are TGTGCCAGCAGTTTTGGCCGGGGACAGGGGGCAGAGACCCAGTACTTC. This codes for CASSFGRGQGAETQYF.